These 3 T cell receptor beta chains were all obtained from the same sample, sequenced in a study of cytomegalovirus exposure and HLA in healthy donors (dated by TCRdb to 2016 to 2017). Libraries were built with the immunoSEQ multiplex PCR assay. The multiplex PCR relied on a mix of 60 forward primers for TCR Vbeta segments and 13 reverse primers for TCR Jbeta segments. As stored in TCRdb, this immuneACCESS dataset retains in-frame rearrangements with V and J assigned. A fraction of the clones does not appear; measured against another copy, unresolved V genes explain less than half of the discrepancy, and the remainder lacks a known reason. This sample holds around 170,000 clones; 77% were observed only once. The ten biggest clones cover approximately 1.4% of the sample. Sequencing was performed on PBMCs. The receptors stem from a man between 18 and 29 years old in good health and CMV-seronegative.

J is TRBJ1-4 and V is TRBV7-3; 8 positions match TRBD1. The CDR3 has 14 amino acids. CDR1 is SGHTA and CDR2 is FQGTGA in the germline V gene. Trimming removed 5 bases from V and 5 bases from J; junction bases left unmatched: 4. In DNA, the CDR3 is TGTGCCAGCAGCAACAGGGGGGACAATGAAAAACTGTTTTTT. Its protein is CASSNRGDNEKLFF.

The rearrangement uses TRBV5-8 and TRBJ2-5, with D possibly TRBD1 on 6 matching bases. Germline CDR1 SGHTS, CDR2 YDEGEE. Trimming cost V 4 bases and J 5 bases, with 18 bases left between them. The CDR3 covers 15 residues. In DNA form, the CDR3 reads TGTGCCAGCAGCCTATGGGCGGATACAGGGGAGACCCAGTACTTC. As protein: CASSLWADTGETQYF.

J is TRBJ1-2 and V is TRBV7-8; D is possibly TRBD1 (6 bases). The CDR3 covers 15 residues. V lost 3 bases to trimming and J lost 0 bases, with 11 bases between them. CDR1 is SGHVS, CDR2 FQNEAQ, per germline. The CDR3 is CASSFYRTANYGYTF. Written as DNA, the CDR3 is TGTGCCAGCAGCTTTTACAGGACAGCTAACTATGGCTACACCTTC. The whole variable domain, remainder taken from reference TRBV7-8 and TRBJ1-2, is GAGVSQSPRYKVAKRGQDVALRCDPISGHVSLFWYQQALGQGPEFLTYFQNEAQLDKSGLPSDRFFAERPEGSVSTLKIQRTQQEDSAVYLCASSFYRTANYGYTFGSGTRLTVV.